One and the same sample provided the 26 T cell receptor beta chains below, sequenced in a study of OX40 agonist ivuxolimab in advanced cancers. Libraries were constructed by the immunoSEQ multiplex PCR assay. Sourced from immuneACCESS, this table was stored by TCRdb with only in-frame sequences that have V and J called. A share of the clones is absent; for the studies checked, an unresolved V gene accounts for under half, and the remainder has no known explanation. The sample table shows 78,000 or so clones, and about 93% are seen once. Together, the top ten hold 0.44% of the sample. Material: CD4+ or CD8+ T cells sorted from blood, obtained in a trial of the OX40 agonist ivuxolimab. The receptors were sampled from an adult with an advanced solid tumor such as melanoma, head and neck, liver or kidney cancer.

The chain joins TRBV5-1 to TRBJ2-6; D ambiguous. CDR1 SGHRS and CDR2 YFSETQ come from the germline V gene. This CDR3 has 15 amino acids. V lost 2 bases to trimming and J lost 0 bases, with 6 bases between them. CDR3 loop: CASSFYSSGANVLTF. The CDR3 DNA is TGCGCCAGCAGCTTCTACAGCTCTGGGGCCAACGTCCTGACTTTC.

The CDR3 region has the DNA TGTGCCAGCAGTTCCCAAGTCCGGGACAGGCTCGATACGGGGGACGAGCAGTACTTC. It yields the protein CASSSQVRDRLDTGDEQYF. The rearrangement links TRBV27 to TRBJ2-7; TRBD1 aligns across 8 bases. Unmatched junction bases numbered 22, after V lost 4 bases and J lost 5 bases. This CDR3 has 19 residues. Per the germline V gene, CDR1 is MNHEY and CDR2 is SMNVEV (reference sequence).

This chain links TRBV27 with TRBJ2-7; 9 nucleotides line up with TRBD2. Germline V gene sequence: CDR1 MNHEY, CDR2 SMNVEV (reference sequence). This CDR3 comprises 14 residues. Losses at the gene ends were 5 bases for V and 3 bases for J; bases not matched to a gene: 5. CDR3 nucleotide sequence: TGTGCCAGCAGTCGACGACTAGCGGACTACGAGCAGTACTTC. This gives the protein CASSRRLADYEQYF.

This chain joins TRBV4-1 and TRBJ2-3; TRBD2 agrees at 9 bases. The ends lost 1 base at V and 3 bases at J; junction bases unmatched: 5. The length of the CDR3 is 16 residues. CDR1 and CDR2 (germline): MGHRA, YSYEKL. CDR3 amino acids: CASSQGTSGQTDTQYF. The CDR3 DNA is TGCGCCAGCAGCCAAGGTACTAGCGGGCAAACAGATACGCAGTATTTT.

Note on this clone: Other DNA variants within this sample encode the same CDR3. The V call is TRBV7-2, the J call TRBJ1-1; D is unclear. This CDR3 has 14 residues. CDR1 and CDR2 from the germline V gene are SGHTA and FQGNSA. The V end was cut by 4 bases, the J end by 8 bases, with 17 bases between. This chain's CDR3 is CASSSLGGFTEAFF. DNA for the CDR3: TGTGCCAGCAGCTCCCTTGGCGGGTTCACCGAAGCTTTCTTT.

V is TRBV7-6 and J is TRBJ2-7; D could derive from TRBD1 or TRBD2 (5 bases each). CDR1 SGHVS and CDR2 FNYEAQ come from the germline V gene. The CDR3 loop spans 17 amino acids. V lost 5 bases, J lost 6 bases, and 26 bases lay in between. CDR3 coding DNA: TGTGCCAGCAGCGCGATCGGGACCTTCACACGAACCTCCGAGCAGTACTTC. This translates into CASSAIGTFTRTSEQYF.

The chain joins TRBV12-5 to TRBJ2-7, with 10 bases fitting TRBD2. CDR3 length: 21 residues. V trimming: 3 bases; J trimming: 1 base; junction bases outside the gene matches: 21. Looked up from germline, CDR1 is LGHNT and CDR2 is FRNRAP. CDR3 sequence (DNA): TGTGCTAGTGGTTTCCGGGGTATCACAGCGGGAGGGCCGACCTCTTCCTACGAGCAGTACTTC. This codes for CASGFRGITAGGPTSSYEQYF.

The chain couples TRBV9 to TRBJ2-2; no reliable D call. V shed 3 bases and J shed 5 bases, with 20 bases lying between them. Germline CDR1 SGDLS, CDR2 YYNGEE. This CDR3 is built from 17 residues. CDR3 coding DNA: TGTGCCAGCAGCGAGCCCTCCTCAGGAGCGAGGACCGGGGAGCTGTTTTTT. It is translated as CASSEPSSGARTGELFF.

The rearrangement joins TRBV27 to TRBJ2-5; TRBD1 might be the D (6 bases). This CDR3 is 16 amino acids long. V dropped 1 base and J dropped 5 bases, with 17 bases sitting between them. Germline V gives CDR1 MNHEY, CDR2 SMNVEV (reference sequence). The CDR3 sequence: CASSLFGAGVQETQYF. In DNA, the CDR3 is TGTGCCAGCAGTTTATTCGGGGCAGGGGTCCAGGAGACCCAGTACTTC.

This chain uses TRBV7-9 with TRBJ2-1; the D gene is possibly TRBD2 (6 bases). Trimming took 0 bases from V and 3 from J, leaving 6 bases between them. This CDR3 comprises 14 residues. Per germline, CDR1 SEHNR and CDR2 FQNEAQ (reference sequence). CDR3 coding DNA: TGTGCCAGCAGCTTAGCGGGAGGCTACAATGAGCAGTTCTTC. Encoded protein: CASSLAGGYNEQFF.

The chain couples TRBV4-1 to TRBJ2-7; maybe TRBD2 (5 bases). This CDR3 contains 15 residues. From germline, CDR1 is MGHRA and CDR2 YSYEKL. Trimming stripped 8 bases from V and 2 bases from J, with 19 bases between. The CDR3 DNA follows: TGCGCCAGCCCCGGTGCGGGTCGCTGTCCCTACGAGCAGTACTTC. Protein sequence: CASPGAGRCPYEQYF.

The genes are TRBV6-5 and TRBJ1-3; a weak D match, TRBD1 (5 bases). Germline V gives CDR1 MNHEY, CDR2 SVGAGI. V gave up 6 bases and J gave up 0 bases, with 12 bases separating them. The CDR3 runs 15 residues. The CDR3 region is CASSTGDASGNTIYF. The CDR3 DNA reads TGTGCCAGCAGCACAGGCGACGCCTCTGGAAACACCATATATTTT.

This clone showed up just once. In DNA, the CDR3 is TGTGCCAGCAGCTTAATCAGGGAGTCTTACGAGCAGTACTTC. This sequence encodes CASSLIRESYEQYF. The V call is TRBV11-2, the J call TRBJ2-7, with D tentatively TRBD1 or TRBD2 (5 bases each). From germline, CDR1 is SGHAT and CDR2 FQNNGV. CDR3 length equals 14 residues. Trimming stripped 2 bases from V and 4 bases from J, with 12 bases between.

The genes are TRBV2 and TRBJ1-1, with TRBD1 identical over 10 bases. This CDR3 has 15 residues. Losses at the gene ends were 6 bases for V and 5 bases for J; bases not matched to a gene: 9. CDR1 is SNHLY, CDR2 FYNNEI, per germline. CDR3 coding DNA: TGTGCCAGCAGAGGCCGGGACAGGGGAAATACTGAAGCTTTCTTT. Protein: CASRGRDRGNTEAFF.

This clone was detected once. CDR3 sequence reads: CASSSGPGLAVTDTQYF. The CDR3 region has the DNA TGCGCCAGCAGCTCTGGGCCGGGACTAGCGGTCACAGATACGCAGTATTTT. This chain joins TRBV4-1 and TRBJ2-3; 11 positions agree with TRBD2. Germline lookup yields CDR1 MGHRA and CDR2 YSYEKL. The trim removed 5 bases at V and 2 bases at J, leaving 9 bases unmatched. The length of the CDR3 is 17 residues.

The genes are TRBV6-5 and TRBJ2-5, with D possibly matching TRBD2 (5 bases). The V end was cut by 0 bases, the J end by 3 bases, with 11 bases between. The CDR3 runs 15 residues. From germline, CDR1 is MNHEY and CDR2 SVGAGI. This chain's CDR3 is CASSYSRAIKETQYF. CDR3 bases: TGTGCCAGCAGTTACTCGCGGGCAATAAAAGAGACCCAGTACTTC.

The J gene is TRBJ2-5, the V gene TRBV5-6, with D possibly being TRBD1 (6 bases). Per germline, CDR1 SGHDT and CDR2 YYEEEE. This CDR3 is built from 16 residues. V lost 6 bases to trimming and J lost 0 bases, with 18 bases between them. In nucleotides, the CDR3 is TGTGCCAGCAATTTTAGGGGGAGTTCGAACCAAGAGACCCAGTACTTC. This sequence encodes CASNFRGSSNQETQYF.

CDR3 sequence (DNA): TGTGCCAGCAGTGAGCAGGACACACAAGGGGCAGATACGCAGTATTTT. This codes for CASSEQDTQGADTQYF. V is TRBV2 and J is TRBJ2-3, with D tentatively TRBD1 (5 bases). The CDR3 is 16 residues long. Germline loops: CDR1 SNHLY, CDR2 FYNNEI. V gave up 3 bases and J gave up 4 bases, with 17 bases separating them.

This chain links TRBV6-5 with TRBJ2-7; maybe TRBD1 (5 bases). Trimming left V 6 bases short and J 1 base short, with 16 bases between. The length of the CDR3 is 15 residues. CDR1 is MNHEY, CDR2 SVGAGI, per germline. CDR3 in DNA: TGTGCCAGCAGAACGACGACAGTCGTTTCCTACGAGCAGTACTTC. Its translation: CASRTTTVVSYEQYF.

This clone is a singleton in its sample. The V gene is TRBV21-1, the J gene TRBJ1-4; the D call in the table, TRBD1, was not verified against the DNA. TRBV21-1 is classified as a pseudogene. This CDR3 comprises 15 residues. The CDR3 DNA follows: TGTGCCAGCAGCAAAGTCGGCAGGTCTAATGAAAAACTGTTTTTT. Translating gives CASSKVGRSNEKLFF.

CDR3 sequence reads: CASSEGGAGRLIYEQYF. DNA of the CDR3: TGTGCCAGCAGTGAAGGCGGCGCGGGCAGGTTGATCTACGAGCAGTACTTC. The V and J genes are TRBV2 and TRBJ2-7; possibly TRBD2 for D (5 bases). The V end lost 1 base, the J end lost 3 bases, and 19 bases lay between the germline ends. Germline V lookup: CDR1 SNHLY, CDR2 FYNNEI. This CDR3 contains 17 residues. The variable domain in full, with the rest retrieved from reference TRBV2 and TRBJ2-7, is EPEVTQTPSHQVTQMGQEVILRCVPISNHLYFYWYRQILGQKVEFLVSFYNNEISEKSEIFDDQFSVERPDGSNFTLKIRSTKLEDSAMYFCASSEGGAGRLIYEQYFGPGTRLTVT.

V is TRBV5-1 and J is TRBJ2-2; 13 nucleotides line up with TRBD2. Germline trimming cut 2 bases from V and 0 bases from J; bases unmatched to any gene: 7. This CDR3 spans 19 amino acids. The V gene's germline CDR1 is SGHRS and CDR2 YFSETQ. CDR3 bases: TGCGCCAGCAGCTTTTCCGGGACTAGCGGGGTCGCGAACACCGGGGAGCTGTTTTTT. The encoded protein is CASSFSGTSGVANTGELFF.

The chain uses TRBV27 and TRBJ2-7, with 9 bases fitting TRBD2. V trimming: 4 bases; J trimming: 7 bases; junction bases outside the gene matches: 11. Looked up from germline, CDR1 is MNHEY and CDR2 is SMNVEV (reference sequence). The CDR3 is 15 amino acids. The CDR3 spells CASSYSREGPGEQYF. DNA for the CDR3: TGTGCCAGCAGTTATTCGCGGGAGGGCCCAGGGGAGCAGTACTTC.

The chain joins TRBV5-4 to TRBJ1-2; D call uncertain. The CDR3 covers 13 residues. Per germline, CDR1 SGHNT and CDR2 YYREEE (reference sequence). The V and J ends lost 2 bases and 11 bases respectively, with 16 bases between them. The CDR3 region is CASSFRSPPRYTF. CDR3 DNA: TGTGCCAGCAGCTTTCGGTCACCGCCACGATACACCTTC. The full variable domain, rest sourced from reference TRBV5-4 and TRBJ1-2, is ETGVTQSPTHLIKTRGQQVTLRCSSQSGHNTVSWYQQALGQGPQFIFQYYREEENGRGNFPPRFSGLQFPNYSSELNVNALELDDSALYLCASSFRSPPRYTFGSGTRLTVV.

The chain uses TRBV10-3 and TRBJ2-2, with TRBD2 matching 11 bases. Looked up from germline, CDR1 is ENHRY and CDR2 is SYGVKD. With 3 bases clipped from V and 4 bases from J, the junction kept 1 base outside the gene matches. The CDR3 extends over 15 amino acids. DNA of the CDR3: TGTGCCATCAGTGATACTAGCGGGAGCACCGGGGAGCTGTTTTTT. It is translated as CAISDTSGSTGELFF.

The genes are TRBV6-5 and TRBJ1-1, with TRBD1 matching over 9 bases. V was pared by 7 bases and J by 2 bases, with 5 bases of the junction left unmatched. This CDR3 spans 14 amino acids. Germline assignment: CDR1 MNHEY and CDR2 SVGAGI. CDR3 sequence (DNA): TGTGCCAGCACCAAGGACAGGGGAAACACTGAAGCTTTCTTT. It yields the protein CASTKDRGNTEAFF.